This TCR beta chain originates from a study of cytomegalovirus exposure and HLA in healthy donors. The sample holds a few counts of this clone. Its antigen is as yet unknown. The protocol was immunoSEQ multiplex PCR, while the TCRdb copy is restricted to in-frame clones and leaves out a portion. The sample has about 76,000 clones; nearly 95% are singletons. From the 120-subject validation cohort, which was separate from the roughly 610-subject first cohort, the donors were drawn. Findings and limits, study-wide: Confirmation was obtained in vitro that a few CMV-associated chains are specific for CMV antigens.

The CDR3 covers 13 residues. V shed 4 bases and J shed 6 bases, with 12 bases lying between them. The V gene's germline CDR1 is WNHNN and CDR2 SYGVQD (reference sequence). The rearrangement uses TRBV10-1 and TRBJ1-2; D is perhaps TRBD1 (5 bases). Specimen: PBMCs. The clonotype originates from a man aged 18 to 35 in good health and CMV-seropositive. CDR3 DNA sequence: TGCGCCAGCAGTGTTGACAGATCGCATGGCTACACCTTC. Its translation: CASSVDRSHGYTF.